The 14 T cell receptor beta chains below all came from one sample that was sequenced in a study of cytomegalovirus exposure and HLA in healthy donors. PCR was performed using 60 Vbeta and 13 Jbeta primers. The protocol was immunoSEQ multiplex PCR, while the TCRdb copy is restricted to in-frame clones and leaves out a portion. The table lists a few hundred thousand clones, 70% to 90% of them singletons. The sequenced material came from PBMCs. The receptors here all came from a woman in her thirties or forties in good health and CMV-seropositive.

The chain couples TRBV9 to TRBJ2-2; 8 bases agree with TRBD2. V shed 5 bases, J shed 3 bases, and the junction held 6 bases outside the gene matches. The CDR3 has 15 amino acids. Per the germline V gene, CDR1 is SGDLS and CDR2 is YYNGEE. CDR3 DNA sequence: TGTGCCAGCAGGGGGGGACTAGGGGACACCGGGGAGCTGTTTTTT. This translates into CASRGGLGDTGELFF. Looking up the rest from reference TRBV9 and TRBJ2-2 gives the full variable domain: DSGVTQTPKHLITATGQRVTLRCSPRSGDLSVYWYQQSLDQGLQFLIQYYNGEERAKGNILERFSAQQFPDLHSELNLSSLELGDSALYFCASRGGLGDTGELFFGEGSRLTVL.

The gene calls are TRBV6-1 and TRBJ2-7; 11 nucleotides line up with TRBD2. The CDR3 is 16 amino acids. The V segment lost 4 bases and the J segment 0 bases; nucleotides outside the gene matches: 5. In germline, CDR1 is MNHNS, CDR2 SASEGT. The CDR3 DNA follows: TGTGCCAGCAGTGTTGCGACTAGCGGGGCCTCCTACGAGCAGTACTTC. Amino acids: CASSVATSGASYEQYF.

This chain uses TRBV10-3 with TRBJ2-4; 8 nucleotides align to TRBD2. V gave up 2 bases and J gave up 0 bases; unmatched junction bases: 18. Per germline, CDR1 ENHRY and CDR2 SYGVKD. This CDR3 comprises 21 residues. CDR3 sequence reads: CAISEEATVAGTGLAKNIQYF. DNA of the CDR3: TGTGCCATCAGTGAGGAGGCCACGGTAGCGGGGACGGGTCTAGCCAAAAACATTCAGTACTTC.

The chain employs TRBV4-3 and TRBJ2-3; no firm D call. CDR1 is LGHNA, CDR2 YSLEER, per germline. With 2 bases removed from V and 1 base from J, the gap between germline ends came to 10 bases. The CDR3 length is 15 residues. The CDR3 DNA follows: TGCGCCAGCAGCCAATATAGTCGAGGCACAGATACGCAGTATTTT. Translation: CASSQYSRGTDTQYF.

The chain carries TRBV28 and TRBJ1-1, with 9 bases matching TRBD1. Trimming took 5 bases from V and 11 from J; bases not matched to a gene: 6. CDR3 size: 12 residues. The germline gives CDR1 MDHEN, CDR2 SYDVKM. The CDR3 coding sequence is TGTGCCAGCAGTCTGGGACAGGGAGGGGCTTTCTTT. As protein: CASSLGQGGAFF.

This chain connects TRBV30 to TRBJ1-5; D gene unclear. The CDR3 extends over 14 amino acids. Germline V gene data show CDR1 as GTSNPN and CDR2 as SVGIG (reference sequence). V was trimmed by 3 bases and J by 1 base, leaving 10 bases between them. This CDR3 is CAWSPGHSNQPQHF. In nucleotides, the CDR3 is TGTGCCTGGAGCCCCGGTCACAGCAATCAGCCCCAGCATTTT.

The gene calls are TRBV15 and TRBJ1-2; perhaps TRBD1 as D (6 bases). The germline gives CDR1 LNHNV, CDR2 YYDKDF (reference sequence). Trimming took 0 bases from V and 5 from J, leaving 10 bases between them. This CDR3 region has 14 residues. CDR3 bases: TGTGCCACCAGCAGAGACCCAGGGGTGTATGGCTACACCTTC. Amino acid sequence: CATSRDPGVYGYTF.

The rearrangement joins TRBV19 to TRBJ1-1; weak D call: TRBD1 (6 bases). Trimming removed 7 bases at V and 1 base at J, with 16 bases between. The CDR3 is 15 residues long. Germline assignment: CDR1 LNHDA and CDR2 SQIVND (reference sequence). The CDR3 here is CASTIGGAGNTEAFF. The CDR3 coding sequence is TGTGCCAGTACCATAGGGGGGGCCGGGAACACTGAAGCTTTCTTT.

V and J are TRBV5-1 and TRBJ2-7; 12 bases map to TRBD2. V was pared by 6 bases and J by 1 base, with 14 bases of the junction left unmatched. Germline assignment: CDR1 SGHRS and CDR2 YFSETQ. The CDR3 sequence is 18 residues long. CDR3 coding DNA: TGCGCCAGCAAACCCGGGGGATTGACTAGCGGGAGTTCCTACGAGCAGTACTTC. The encoded protein is CASKPGGLTSGSSYEQYF. The variable domain in full, with the rest retrieved from reference TRBV5-1 and TRBJ2-7, is KAGVTQTPRYLIKTRGQQVTLSCSPISGHRSVSWYQQTPGQGLQFLFEYFSETQRNKGNFPGRFSGRQFSNSRSEMNVSTLELGDSALYLCASKPGGLTSGSSYEQYFGPGTRLTVT.

Points on this clone: One end of the junction varies from germline; a read error may be responsible. The chain recombines TRBV19 with TRBJ1-1, with a tentative D call TRBD1 (5 bases). The germline CDR1 and CDR2 sequences are LNHDA and SQIVND (reference sequence). The CDR3 extends over 11 amino acids. The DNA for the CDR3 is TGCGGGGGGGGAGTTGGCACTGAAGCTTTCTTT. Translated, it gives CGGGVGTEAFF.

V is TRBV19 and J is TRBJ1-5; TRBD1 matches 9 bases. Germline V lookup: CDR1 LNHDA, CDR2 SQIVND (reference sequence). This CDR3 is 16 amino acids long. J lost 1 base, V lost 9 bases, and 10 bases had no gene match. CDR3 region: CASANRDRESNQPQHF. CDR3 nucleotide sequence: TGTGCCAGCGCCAACCGGGACAGGGAAAGCAATCAGCCCCAGCATTTT.

The chain couples TRBV7-9 to TRBJ1-2, with D perhaps matching TRBD1 (6 bases). This CDR3 has 13 amino acids. The V gene's germline CDR1 is SEHNR and CDR2 FQNEAQ (reference sequence). Deletions cut 5 bases from V and 4 bases from J, with 11 bases between. The CDR3 sequence: CASSASGAYGYTF. The DNA of the CDR3 is TGTGCCAGCAGCGCCTCAGGGGCCTATGGCTACACCTTC.

For the CDR3, the DNA is TGTGCCAGCAGGGGGCGGATCTCCTACGAGCAGTACTTC. Translation: CASRGRISYEQYF. This chain joins TRBV6-5 and TRBJ2-7, with D maybe TRBD1 (5 bases). CDR1 and CDR2 from the germline V gene are MNHEY and SVGAGI. This CDR3 comprises 13 residues. Between the trimmed V and J ends, which lost 6 bases and 0 bases, there was a span of 9 bases.

This chain links TRBV4-2 with TRBJ1-1; weak D call: TRBD1 (6 bases). The CDR3 consists of 16 residues. V was shortened by 0 bases and J by 2 bases, with 13 bases between the two germline ends. Germline CDR1 reads LGHNA; CDR2 reads YNFKEQ. CDR3 in amino acids: CASSQEGGGTNTEAFF. DNA for the CDR3: TGTGCCAGCAGCCAAGAAGGGGGAGGGACTAACACTGAAGCTTTCTTT.